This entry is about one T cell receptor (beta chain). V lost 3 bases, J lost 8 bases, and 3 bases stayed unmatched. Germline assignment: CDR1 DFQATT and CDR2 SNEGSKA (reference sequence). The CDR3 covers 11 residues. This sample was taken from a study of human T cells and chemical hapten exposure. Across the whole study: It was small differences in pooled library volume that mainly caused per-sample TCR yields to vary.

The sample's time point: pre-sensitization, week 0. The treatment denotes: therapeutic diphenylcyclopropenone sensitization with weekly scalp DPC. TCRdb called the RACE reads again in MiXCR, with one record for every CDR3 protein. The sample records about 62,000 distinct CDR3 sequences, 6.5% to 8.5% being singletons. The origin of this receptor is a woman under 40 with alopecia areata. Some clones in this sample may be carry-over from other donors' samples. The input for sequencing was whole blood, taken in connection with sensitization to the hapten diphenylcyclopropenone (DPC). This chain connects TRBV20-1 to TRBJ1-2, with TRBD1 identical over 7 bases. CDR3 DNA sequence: TGCAGTGCTAGCATGACAGGGGGCTACACCTTC. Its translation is CSASMTGGYTF.